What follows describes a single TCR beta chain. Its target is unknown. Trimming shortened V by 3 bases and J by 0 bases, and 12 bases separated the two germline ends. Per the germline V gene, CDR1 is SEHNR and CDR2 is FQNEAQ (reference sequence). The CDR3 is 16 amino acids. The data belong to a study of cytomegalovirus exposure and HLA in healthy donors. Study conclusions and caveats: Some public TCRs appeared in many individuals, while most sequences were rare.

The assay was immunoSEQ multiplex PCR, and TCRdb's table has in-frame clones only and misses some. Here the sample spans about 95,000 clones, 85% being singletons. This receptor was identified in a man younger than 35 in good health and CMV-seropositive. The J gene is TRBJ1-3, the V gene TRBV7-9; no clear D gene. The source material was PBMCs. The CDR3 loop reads CASSFEAASSGNTIYF. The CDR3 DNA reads TGTGCCAGCAGCTTTGAGGCAGCGAGCTCTGGAAACACCATATATTTT.